The sequence of this TCR beta chain was determined in a study of OX40 agonist ivuxolimab in advanced cancers. Study at large: A history of anti-PD-1, anti-PD-L1 or anti-CTLA-4 therapy was acceptable, and approximately 39% had some.

A word on this clone: Its matching antigen is unknown.

TCRdb's table, derived via immunoSEQ multiplex PCR, lists solely in-frame clones and lacks some. The table has roughly 57,000 clones, roughly 73% seen once. Patients with a history of autoimmune disease or on systemic immunosuppression were excluded. Findings and caveats of the study: At 0.1-3.0 mg/kg, partial responders had clonal expansion among the lowest observed.

Germline-derived CDR1 and CDR2 are LNHDA and SQIVND (reference sequence). This CDR3 comprises 14 residues. The J segment lost 8 bases and the V segment lost 6 bases, leaving 7 bases of the junction unmatched. The sample consisted of CD4+ or CD8+ T cells sorted from blood, taken in a trial of the OX40 agonist ivuxolimab. The source is an adult with an advanced solid tumor such as melanoma, head and neck, liver or kidney cancer. This chain links TRBV19 with TRBJ1-2; 12 bases are a match to TRBD1. This CDR3 reads CASSPGQGAGGYTF. CDR3 sequence (DNA): TGTGCCAGTAGCCCGGGACAGGGGGCTGGAGGCTACACCTTC.